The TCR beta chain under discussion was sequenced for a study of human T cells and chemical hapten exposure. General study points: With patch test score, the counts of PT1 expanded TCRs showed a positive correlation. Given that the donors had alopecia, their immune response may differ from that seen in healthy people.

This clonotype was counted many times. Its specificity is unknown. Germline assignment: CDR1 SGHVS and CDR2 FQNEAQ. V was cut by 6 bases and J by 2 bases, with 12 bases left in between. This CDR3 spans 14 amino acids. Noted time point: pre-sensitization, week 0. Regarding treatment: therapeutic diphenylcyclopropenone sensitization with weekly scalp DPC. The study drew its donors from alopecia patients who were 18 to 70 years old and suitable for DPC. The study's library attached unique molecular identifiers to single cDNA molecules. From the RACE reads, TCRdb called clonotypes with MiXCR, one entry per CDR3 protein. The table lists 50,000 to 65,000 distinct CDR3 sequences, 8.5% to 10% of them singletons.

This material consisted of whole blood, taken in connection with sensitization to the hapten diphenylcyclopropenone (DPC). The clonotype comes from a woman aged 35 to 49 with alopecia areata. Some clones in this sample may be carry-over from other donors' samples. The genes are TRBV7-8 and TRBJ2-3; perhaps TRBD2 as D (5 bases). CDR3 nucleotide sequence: TGTGCCAGCAGACCGGGAAGGAACACAGATACGCAGTATTTT. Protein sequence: CASRPGRNTDTQYF. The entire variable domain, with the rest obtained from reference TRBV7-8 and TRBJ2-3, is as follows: GAGVSQSPRYKVAKRGQDVALRCDPISGHVSLFWYQQALGQGPEFLTYFQNEAQLDKSGLPSDRFFAERPEGSVSTLKIQRTQQEDSAVYLCASRPGRNTDTQYFGPGTRLTVL.